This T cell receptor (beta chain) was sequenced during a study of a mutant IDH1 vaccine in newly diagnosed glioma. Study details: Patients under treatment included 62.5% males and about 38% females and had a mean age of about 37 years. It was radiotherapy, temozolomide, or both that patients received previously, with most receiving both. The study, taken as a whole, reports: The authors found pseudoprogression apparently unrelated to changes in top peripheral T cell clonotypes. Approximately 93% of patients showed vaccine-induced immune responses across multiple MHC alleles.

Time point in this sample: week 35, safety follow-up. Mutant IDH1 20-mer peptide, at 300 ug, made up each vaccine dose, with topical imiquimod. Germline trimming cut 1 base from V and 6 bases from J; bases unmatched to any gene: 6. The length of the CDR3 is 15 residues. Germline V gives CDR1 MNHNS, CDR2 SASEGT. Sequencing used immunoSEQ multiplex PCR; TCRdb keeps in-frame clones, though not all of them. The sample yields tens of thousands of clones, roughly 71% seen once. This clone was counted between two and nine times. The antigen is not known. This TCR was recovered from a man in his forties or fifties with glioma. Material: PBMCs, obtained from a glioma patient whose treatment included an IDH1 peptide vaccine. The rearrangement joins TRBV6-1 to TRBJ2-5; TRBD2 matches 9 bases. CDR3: CASSEGAGGPQTQYF. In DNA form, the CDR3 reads TGTGCCAGCAGTGAAGGGGCGGGGGGGCCGCAGACCCAGTACTTC.